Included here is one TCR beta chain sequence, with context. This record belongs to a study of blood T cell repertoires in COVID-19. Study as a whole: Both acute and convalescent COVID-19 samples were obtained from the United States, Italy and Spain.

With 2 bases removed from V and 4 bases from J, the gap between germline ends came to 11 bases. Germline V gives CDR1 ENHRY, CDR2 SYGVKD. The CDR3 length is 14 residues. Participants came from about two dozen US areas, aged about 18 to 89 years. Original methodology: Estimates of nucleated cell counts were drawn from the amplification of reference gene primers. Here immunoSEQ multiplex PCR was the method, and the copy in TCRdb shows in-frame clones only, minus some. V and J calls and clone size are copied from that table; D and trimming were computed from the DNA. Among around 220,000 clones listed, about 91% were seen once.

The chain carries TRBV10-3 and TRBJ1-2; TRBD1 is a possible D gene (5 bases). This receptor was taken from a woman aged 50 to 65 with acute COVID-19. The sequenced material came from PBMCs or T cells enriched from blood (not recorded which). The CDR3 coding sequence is TGTGCCATCAGTGAGCAGGGTGCTGGCTATGGCTACACCTTC. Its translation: CAISEQGAGYGYTF.